A single sample is the source of the 14 T cell receptor beta chains below, sequenced in a study of Graves' ophthalmopathy and Graves' hyperthyroidism. Amplified TCR beta CDR3 regions were obtained using RNA transcripts as template. Amplification began with first-round RT-PCR using HTBI primers, then second-round multiplex PCR was performed. Via MiXCR, TCRdb re-called the multiplex PCR reads, giving one row per CDR3 protein. The sample records 40,000 to 50,000 distinct CDR3 sequences, under 65% being singletons. What was sequenced was peripheral blood. The receptors originated from an adult man with Graves' ophthalmopathy.

The V gene is TRBV2, the J gene TRBJ2-5; D not certain. The germline V gene encodes CDR1 SNHLY and CDR2 FYNNEI. The CDR3 loop spans 13 amino acids. V lost 4 bases and J 2 bases, leaving 8 bases between the germline ends. CDR3 in amino acids: CASSGQRQETQYF. Written as DNA, the CDR3 is TGTGCCAGCAGTGGCCAGCGTCAAGAGACCCAGTACTTC.

This chain links TRBV7-9 with TRBJ2-7; the D call may be TRBD1 or TRBD2 (6 bases each). Per germline, CDR1 SEHNR and CDR2 FQNEAQ (reference sequence). The CDR3 length is 15 residues. V gave up 4 bases and J gave up 9 bases, with 22 bases separating them. The CDR3 nucleotides read TGTGCCAGCAGCTCGGGGGCAGGGACAACCCCCGGGCAGTACTTC. Amino acids: CASSSGAGTTPGQYF.

There are many counts of this clonotype. V usage is TRBV19 and J usage is TRBJ2-1; D ambiguous. V dropped 7 bases and J dropped 0 bases, with 22 bases sitting between them. The CDR3 has 18 amino acids. Looked up from germline, CDR1 is LNHDA and CDR2 is SQIVND (reference sequence). The CDR3 bases are TGTGCCAGTACCTCTTCAAAGGTGGTGACAAGCTCCTACAATGAGCAGTTCTTC. It translates to CASTSSKVVTSSYNEQFF.

This clonotype came up many times. The chain carries TRBV6-6 and TRBJ1-6; a weak D match, TRBD1 (5 bases). The CDR3 runs 13 residues. V was pared by 5 bases and J by 14 bases, with 16 bases between. The germline gives CDR1 MNHNY, CDR2 SVGAGI (reference sequence). CDR3 nucleotides: TGTGCCAGCAGTCCCCTTTCGGGGGTAGCCCTCCACTTT. Translated: CASSPLSGVALHF.

The V call is TRBV7-9, the J call TRBJ2-1, with 8 bases identical to TRBD2. With V trimmed by 1 base and J by 9 bases, 2 bases remained unmatched. Germline V gene lookup returns CDR1 SEHNR and CDR2 FQNEAQ (reference sequence). The length of the CDR3 is 13 residues. The CDR3 DNA sequence: TGTGCCAGCAGCTTAGGGACTAGCAGTGAGCAGTTCTTC. Translating it yields CASSLGTSSEQFF.

A note on this clonotype: A much larger clone lies one base from this, so it may be a read error. V is TRBV10-3 and J is TRBJ2-2; D ambiguous. The V and J ends lost 7 bases and 4 bases respectively, with 13 bases between them. The CDR3 extends over 14 amino acids. The germline gives CDR1 ENHRY, CDR2 SYGVKD. In DNA, the CDR3 is TGTGCCATCAAAGACACCTCGGGCACCGGGGAGCTGTTTTTT. It is translated as CAIKDTSGTGELFF.

The chain employs TRBV7-2 and TRBJ2-7, with D hard to call. The CDR3 loop spans 14 amino acids. CDR1 is SGHTA and CDR2 is FQGNSA in the germline V gene. V was shortened by 6 bases and J by 5 bases, with 17 bases between the two germline ends. The CDR3 reads CASSPTAGYHEQYF. Here the CDR3 DNA reads TGTGCCAGCAGTCCCACGGCTGGTTACCACGAGCAGTACTTC.

This clonotype was found many times. The rearrangement uses TRBV6-6 and TRBJ2-1; D may match TRBD1 or TRBD2 (6 bases each). V was pared by 2 bases and J by 5 bases, with 13 bases between. The germline V gene has CDR1 MNHNY and CDR2 SVGAGI (reference sequence). The CDR3 covers 15 residues. The CDR3 DNA reads TGTGCCAGCAGTTACCTTGGGGGGCCGGACAATGAGCAGTTCTTC. It codes for CASSYLGGPDNEQFF.

The gene calls are TRBV29-1 and TRBJ1-2, with 7 bases aligning to TRBD1. The CDR3 covers 13 residues. Germline-derived CDR1 and CDR2 are SQVTM and ANQGSEA. V lost 5 bases, J lost 5 bases, and 8 bases stayed unmatched. The CDR3 DNA reads as TGCAGCGTTCCGGACAGGAGGGGTTATGGCTACACCTTC. As protein: CSVPDRRGYGYTF.

Sample share makes this clonotype medium-sized. The chain combines TRBV9 with TRBJ2-7; D unclear. CDR1 and CDR2 (germline): SGDLS, YYNGEE. Trimming took off 0 bases at V and 4 bases at J, with 11 bases between the two ends. There are 14 residues in the CDR3. The CDR3 region is CASSVANGQYEQYF. CDR3 DNA: TGTGCCAGCAGCGTAGCCAACGGCCAATACGAGCAGTACTTC. The full variable domain, in which reference TRBV9 and TRBJ2-7 provide the parts outside the CDR3, is DSGVTQTPKHLITATGQRVTLRCSPRSGDLSVYWYQQSLDQGLQFLIQYYNGEERAKGNILERFSAQQFPDLHSELNLSSLELGDSALYFCASSVANGQYEQYFGPGTRLTVT.

A note on this clonotype: Germline is not matched at one junction end, which may reflect a read error. The genes are TRBV11-1 and TRBJ1-1; D is unclear. Germline V gene lookup returns CDR1 SGHAT and CDR2 FQDESV (reference sequence). CDR3 length: 13 residues. DNA for the CDR3: TGTGCCAGCAGCACCAGACGGAGCACTGAAGTTTTCTTT. Protein sequence: CASSTRRSTEVFF.

This rearrangement joins TRBV6-5 to TRBJ1-5, with TRBD1 as a possible D gene (5 bases). The CDR3 length is 14 residues. The V end was cut by 5 bases, the J end by 4 bases, with 12 bases between. The germline CDR1 and CDR2 sequences are MNHEY and SVGAGI. CDR3 region: CASSAERGNQPQHF. Written as DNA, the CDR3 is TGTGCCAGCAGTGCTGAGCGGGGGAATCAGCCCCAGCATTTT.

This clonotype was found once. The chain recombines TRBV20-1 with TRBJ2-3; D ambiguous. The germline CDR1 and CDR2 sequences are DFQATT and SNEGSKA (reference sequence). The CDR3 contains 13 residues. The V and J ends lost 2 bases and 0 bases respectively, with 6 bases between them. The CDR3 coding sequence is TGCAGTGCTAGAAAGGATAGCACAGATACGCAGTATTTT. This encodes CSARKDSTDTQYF.

This clonotype was observed at least ten times. V is TRBV20-1 and J is TRBJ1-1, with D tentatively TRBD1 (5 bases). Germline V gene data show CDR1 as DFQATT and CDR2 as SNEGSKA (reference sequence). Trimming removed 0 bases from V and 8 bases from J, with 10 bases in between. CDR3 length equals 12 residues. CDR3 bases: TGCAGTGCTAGAGAGGTTCGGACAGAAGCTTTCTTT. It encodes CSAREVRTEAFF.